Shown below are 4 T cell receptor beta chains from a single sample sequenced in a study of shared clonotypes between healthy human individuals. Data came from immunoSEQ multiplex PCR; TCRdb stores just in-frame clones and leaves some out. The table shows under 1,100,000 clones, with around 78% occurring only once. Sequencing was done on a sample of memory CD4+ T cells from PBMCs. Subset reported: CD45RA-negative fraction. The receptors here all came from a man younger than 35 in good health. Some clones in this sample may be carry-over from other donors' samples.

J is TRBJ2-7 and V is TRBV7-2; D might be TRBD2 (6 bases). In germline, CDR1 is SGHTA, CDR2 FQGNSA. V was trimmed by 7 bases and J by 1 base, leaving 17 bases between them. This CDR3 region has 15 residues. The CDR3 loop reads CASTFGGAVSYEQYF. The CDR3 DNA follows: TGTGCCAGCACCTTTGGAGGGGCGGTTTCCTACGAGCAGTACTTC.

This clone occurred many times. This chain joins TRBV7-2 and TRBJ1-5; D is perhaps TRBD1 (5 bases). Germline V gene data show CDR1 as SGHTA and CDR2 as FQGNSA. The V end was cut by 5 bases, the J end by 4 bases, with 15 bases between. This CDR3 spans 15 amino acids. CDR3 residues: CASSAGTRENQPQHF. The CDR3 DNA reads TGTGCCAGCAGCGCCGGGACGAGAGAAAATCAGCCCCAGCATTTT.

The genes are TRBV6-1 and TRBJ2-5, with TRBD1 identical over 8 bases. Germline V gives CDR1 MNHNS, CDR2 SASEGT. V gave up 2 bases and J gave up 5 bases; unmatched junction bases: 7. This CDR3 contains 15 residues. The CDR3 DNA is TGTGCCAGCAGTGAATTCTCAGGGGGCGTCGAGACCCAGTACTTC. Translated: CASSEFSGGVETQYF.

The genes are TRBV9 and TRBJ2-3, with D possibly TRBD1 on 5 matching bases. The CDR3 sequence is 15 residues long. V lost 2 bases to trimming and J lost 2 bases, with 12 bases between them. Germline V gives CDR1 SGDLS, CDR2 YYNGEE. The CDR3, as DNA: TGTGCCAGCAGCGTCGTTGGGGCTCTCACAGATACGCAGTATTTT. Protein sequence: CASSVVGALTDTQYF.